The sample holds many counts of the clone carrying this T cell receptor beta chain. Its specificity is unknown. The CDR3 is made up of 13 amino acids. V was shortened by 3 bases and J by 3 bases, with 9 bases between the two germline ends. Germline CDR1 and CDR2: MGHDK and SYGVNS. This sample stems from a study of T cells in Graves' hyperthyroidism and ophthalmopathy. Study results and caveats: By a 13 V-J model, ophthalmopathy was set apart from stable hyperthyroidism.

Amplified TCR beta CDR3 regions derived from RNA transcripts. In the first-round RT-PCR of the TCR CDR3, the HTBI primer set was used. Using its own MiXCR run on the multiplex PCR reads, TCRdb lists one record per CDR3 protein. The data contain about 610,000 distinct CDR3 sequences, about half of them singletons. Graves' hyperthyroidism was deemed stable absent ophthalmopathy progression within 18 months. Participants, patients aged 18 to 65, had newly diagnosed hyperthyroidism with a duration under 2 months. Each diagnosis was grounded in clinical symptoms, serum thyroxine and TRAb, thyroid ultrasound, and orbital computed tomography.

The sample consisted of peripheral blood or thyroid tissue (not recorded which). This sequence originates from a woman younger than 30 with Graves' hyperthyroidism. The chain joins TRBV25-1 to TRBJ2-7; tentatively, D is TRBD1 (6 bases). The CDR3 spells CASSEWDNYEQYF. CDR3 in DNA: TGTGCCAGCAGTGAGTGGGACAACTACGAGCAGTACTTC.